These 10 T cell receptor beta chains share one sample of origin, sequenced in a study of T cells in Graves' hyperthyroidism and ophthalmopathy. Amplification of TCR beta CDR3 regions used RNA as the template. The HTBI primer set served for first-round RT-PCR of the TCR CDR3. In TCRdb, the multiplex PCR reads were re-called with MiXCR into one record per CDR3 protein. Here the sample spans hundreds of thousands of distinct CDR3 sequences, approximately 15% being singletons. Sequencing input: blood. The receptor source for this set is a woman aged 30 to 39 with Graves' hyperthyroidism that later progressed to Graves' ophthalmopathy.

This clonotype has ten or more counts. The chain joins TRBV20-1 to TRBJ1-6; 7 bases are shared with TRBD1. This CDR3 contains 13 residues. Germline CDR1 is DFQATT and CDR2 is SNEGSKA (reference sequence). The V and J ends lost 3 bases and 8 bases, in that order; junction bases with no gene match: 4. CDR3 sequence: CSASRGTDSPLHF. The CDR3 coding sequence is TGCAGTGCTAGCAGGGGGACTGATTCACCCCTCCACTTT.

This chain connects TRBV19 to TRBJ2-2, with D possibly being TRBD2 (5 bases). V was pared by 5 bases and J by 3 bases, with 16 bases between. Germline CDR1 and CDR2: LNHDA and SQIVND (reference sequence). This CDR3 comprises 16 residues. DNA for the CDR3: TGTGCCAGTAGTCACACTTCATACGGGGACACCGGGGAGCTGTTTTTT. Amino acid sequence: CASSHTSYGDTGELFF.

This clonotype was counted ten times or more. This sequence joins TRBV14 and TRBJ1-4; D ambiguous. V gave up 1 base and J gave up 7 bases, with 19 bases separating them. This CDR3 is 17 amino acids long. CDR1 and CDR2 from the germline V gene are SGHDN and FVKESK. The CDR3 sequence is CASSQVYGSRRSEKLFF. The CDR3 DNA sequence: TGTGCCAGCAGCCAAGTGTATGGCAGCCGGCGGTCTGAAAAACTGTTTTTT.

With respect to this clonotype: This may stem from a read error, because a much larger clone lies one nucleotide away. The J gene is TRBJ2-7, the V gene TRBV6-1; tentatively, D is TRBD2 (6 bases). CDR3 length equals 15 residues. The germline V gene has CDR1 MNHNS and CDR2 SASEGT. The V end lost 8 bases, the J end lost 2 bases, and 19 bases lay between the germline ends. The CDR3 here is CASRGSGSSPYEQYF. DNA for the CDR3: TGTGCCAGCCGAGGGAGCGGGTCCAGCCCCTACGAGCAGTACTTC.

Ten or more counts support this clonotype. The chain joins TRBV7-2 to TRBJ2-7, with no clear D. The CDR3 consists of 16 residues. Trimming took off 4 bases at V and 0 bases at J, with 16 bases between the two ends. Germline V CDR1 and CDR2: SGHTA, FQGNSA. The CDR3 DNA sequence: TGTGCCAGCAGCTCTGCTGACGGCAAGAGCTCCTACGAGCAGTACTTC. Its translation is CASSSADGKSSYEQYF.

V usage is TRBV4-3 and J usage is TRBJ1-1; D is undetermined. Germline V gene lookup returns CDR1 LGHNA and CDR2 YSLEER. The CDR3 runs 13 residues. The V end lost 5 bases, the J end lost 1 base, and 8 bases lay between the germline ends. CDR3 in DNA: TGCGCCAGCAGCAAGCAGAGGAACACTGAAGCTTTCTTT. It is translated as CASSKQRNTEAFF.

This clonotype has at least ten counts. The V gene is TRBV29-1, the J gene TRBJ1-1; D call uncertain. Germline values: CDR1 SQVTM, CDR2 ANQGSEA. This CDR3 is built from 11 residues. V dropped 8 bases and J dropped 1 base, with 8 bases sitting between them. The CDR3 reads CSTYRNTEAFF. Here the CDR3 DNA reads TGCAGCACTTACAGGAACACTGAAGCTTTCTTT.

Comment on this clonotype: Without the conserved terminal phenylalanine or tryptophan, this CDR3 likely stems from a read error. This chain joins TRBV7-9 and TRBJ1-1, with TRBD1 identical over 7 bases. The V and J ends lost 4 bases and 4 bases, in that order; junction bases with no gene match: 3. CDR1 is SEHNR, CDR2 FQNEAQ, per germline (reference sequence). This CDR3 region has 13 residues. The DNA for the CDR3 is TGTGCCAGCAGCTCTACAGGGGCCACTGAAGCTTTCCTT. Translated, it gives CASSSTGATEAFL.

This clonotype was detected many times. V is TRBV12-3 or TRBV12-4 and J is TRBJ2-5; D assignment may be TRBD1 or TRBD2 (6 bases each). The CDR3 consists of 13 residues. With 2 bases removed from V and 8 bases from J, the gap between germline ends came to 12 bases. The CDR3 DNA reads as TGTGCCAGCAGTTTACTCGGGGGCGGCACCCAGTACTTC. Protein sequence: CASSLLGGGTQYF.

This clonotype appeared many times. This rearrangement joins TRBV7-2 to TRBJ1-4, with 7 bases lining up with TRBD1. The ends lost 4 bases at V and 4 bases at J; junction bases unmatched: 6. The length of the CDR3 is 15 residues. The germline CDR1 and CDR2 sequences are SGHTA and FQGNSA. CDR3: CASSSFRDSNEKLFF. The CDR3 coding sequence is TGTGCCAGCAGCTCATTCCGGGACAGTAATGAAAAACTGTTTTTT.